This TCR beta chain was captured by sequencing in a study of T cells in Graves' hyperthyroidism and ophthalmopathy. Study information: At initial diagnosis, before any treatment had begun, peripheral blood was obtained.

Study-level findings and limits: In blood, most of the thyroid clonotypes expanded above 0.001 were also present.

TCR beta CDR3 sequences were amplified from RNA transcripts. A first-round RT-PCR of the TCR CDR3 used the HTBI primer set. TCRdb called the multiplex PCR reads again in MiXCR, with one record for every CDR3 protein. Of about 360,000 distinct CDR3 sequences listed, around 14% were seen once; the top ten hold around 9.2%. Comments on this clonotype: Antigen unknown.

Orbital computed tomography, thyroid ultrasound, serum thyroxine and TRAb, and clinical symptoms together informed the diagnoses. CDR1 and CDR2 (germline): SGHDN, FVKESK. The CDR3 is 15 residues long. V was clipped by 1 base and J by 4 bases, with 13 bases between them. The rearrangement joins TRBV14 to TRBJ1-1; weak D call: TRBD1 (6 bases). The TCR comes from a woman between 18 and 29 years old with Graves' hyperthyroidism. The sample taken for sequencing was blood. CDR3 in amino acids: CASSQVWNRATEAFF. DNA for the CDR3: TGTGCCAGCAGCCAAGTATGGAACAGGGCCACTGAAGCTTTCTTT.